The subject of this entry is one T cell receptor (beta chain). Assay: immunoSEQ multiplex PCR; the TCRdb copy retains only in-frame clones and omits some. This table has 150,000 to 200,000 clones, around three quarters appearing once. The CDR3 is made up of 14 amino acids. The J segment lost 2 bases and the V segment lost 4 bases, leaving 5 bases of the junction unmatched. Germline V gene data show CDR1 as SGHRS and CDR2 as YFSETQ. This specimen belongs to a study of blood T cell repertoires in COVID-19. Study in general: Researchers got acute and convalescent COVID-19 samples from the United States, Italy and Spain. Sources were T cells, B-cell-depleted T cells, or PBMCs; the material itself was cDNA or gDNA.

The sequencing input was peripheral blood. The chain links TRBV5-1 to TRBJ2-5; the match to TRBD1 covers 7 bases. The source is a man between 60 and 75 years old with active or convalescent COVID-19. The CDR3 bases are TGCGCCAGCAGCCGAGGACAGGAACAAGAGACCCAGTACTTC. Translation gives CASSRGQEQETQYF.